These 20 T cell receptor beta chains share one sample of origin, sequenced in a study of vaccination effects on CD4 cells after COVID-19. Ahead of sequencing, the ViraFEST assay grew antigen-specific CD4+ T cells using viral peptide pools. When 10 to 11 days of culture had elapsed, CD4+ T cells were isolated. PCR showed that the person got SARS-CoV-2 infection at some point between March and December 2020. These receptors lack a known antigen. Produced via immunoSEQ multiplex PCR; TCRdb's table is partial and in-frame only. The table records roughly 70,000 clones, around 72% of them present only once. The sequences come from CD4+ T cells from PBMCs cultured with HIV peptides, collected before COVID-19 vaccination. The subset: HIV-1 Nef peptide pool negative control/reference culture. The receptors shown here come from a human donor who had a prior SARS-CoV-2 infection.

The V and J genes are TRBV6-5 and TRBJ1-2, with TRBD1 as a possible D gene (5 bases). Between the trimmed V and J ends, which lost 6 bases and 0 bases, there was a span of 14 bases. CDR1 is MNHEY, CDR2 SVGAGI, per germline. This CDR3 region has 15 residues. The CDR3 sequence is CASSPTVPPNYGYTF. The CDR3 DNA reads TGTGCCAGCAGCCCGACAGTACCGCCTAACTATGGCTACACCTTC.

The V gene is TRBV7-2, the J gene TRBJ2-5; TRBD2 might be the D (5 bases). There are 15 residues in the CDR3. Germline V gene sequence: CDR1 SGHTA, CDR2 FQGNSA. Trimming removed 2 bases from V and 5 bases from J, with 15 bases in between. The CDR3 nucleotides are TGTGCCAGCAGCTTATCATCGGGGTGGGGTGAGACCCAGTACTTC. Protein product: CASSLSSGWGETQYF.

The chain joins TRBV6-5 to TRBJ2-1; D might be TRBD2 (6 bases). The CDR3 totals 16 residues. Germline V gene sequence: CDR1 MNHEY, CDR2 SVGAGI. V was trimmed by 4 bases and J by 7 bases, leaving 20 bases between them. CDR3 DNA sequence: TGTGCCAGCAGTTCGGGACTCTCGAACCGGCCGAATGAGCAGTTCTTC. Amino acid sequence: CASSSGLSNRPNEQFF.

The chain uses TRBV7-9 and TRBJ2-3; D is perhaps TRBD2 (5 bases). Germline CDR1 is SEHNR and CDR2 is FQNEAQ (reference sequence). The V and J ends lost 2 bases and 2 bases respectively, with 20 bases between them. This CDR3 region has 18 residues. CDR3 amino acids: CASSLPSRLALYTDTQYF. DNA for the CDR3: TGTGCCAGCAGCTTACCTTCCCGCCTAGCTCTATACACAGATACGCAGTATTTT. Looking up the rest from reference TRBV7-9 and TRBJ2-3 gives the full variable domain: DTGVSQNPRHKITKRGQNVTFRCDPISEHNRLYWYRQTLGQGPEFLTYFQNEAQLEKSRLLSDRFSAERPKGSFSTLEIQRTEQGDSAMYLCASSLPSRLALYTDTQYFGPGTRLTVL.

This clone was found once. J is TRBJ1-1 and V is TRBV11-3; maybe TRBD1 (5 bases). Trimming took 5 bases from V and 3 from J, leaving 13 bases between them. Germline loops: CDR1 SGHNT, CDR2 YENEEA. CDR3 length: 14 residues. CDR3: CASSGASWDTEAFF. In nucleotides, the CDR3 is TGTGCCAGCAGCGGGGCCAGCTGGGACACTGAAGCTTTCTTT. The whole variable domain, remainder taken from reference TRBV11-3 and TRBJ1-1, is EAGVVQSPRYKIIEKKQPVAFWCNPISGHNTLYWYLQNLGQGPELLIRYENEEAVDDSQLPKDRFSAERLKGVDSTLKIQPAELGDSAVYLCASSGASWDTEAFFGQGTRLTVV.

This rearrangement joins TRBV6-5 to TRBJ1-1; 7 bases align to TRBD1. Germline V gene data show CDR1 as MNHEY and CDR2 as SVGAGI. The trim removed 3 bases at V and 4 bases at J, leaving 5 bases unmatched. The CDR3 totals 14 residues. CDR3 sequence reads: CASSYGAGGTEAFF. The CDR3 DNA follows: TGTGCCAGCAGTTATGGTGCAGGGGGCACTGAAGCTTTCTTT.

The V call is TRBV7-3, the J call TRBJ2-1, with 9 positions matching TRBD2. With 1 base clipped from V and 10 bases from J, the junction kept 14 bases outside the gene matches. The CDR3 is 17 amino acids. Germline CDR1 is SGHTA and CDR2 is FQGTGA. CDR3 sequence (DNA): TGTGCCAGCAGCTTAAGGTCGGGTAGCGGGAGTTCGGGCGAGCAGTTCTTC. It encodes CASSLRSGSGSSGEQFF.

The chain links TRBV6-2 or TRBV6-3 to TRBJ2-3; TRBD1 agrees at 8 bases. The CDR3 has 16 amino acids. V lost 5 bases to trimming and J lost 3 bases; unmatched junction nucleotides: 10. The germline CDR1 and CDR2 sequences are MNHEY and SVGEGT. CDR3 sequence reads: CASSAPDRVGTDTQYF. The CDR3 DNA follows: TGTGCCAGCAGTGCCCCGGACAGGGTAGGGACAGATACGCAGTATTTT.

This chain uses TRBV19 with TRBJ2-5; the match to TRBD1 covers 10 bases. Germline CDR1 and CDR2: LNHDA and SQIVND (reference sequence). V was clipped by 5 bases and J by 5 bases; unmatched bases: 8. The CDR3 length is 15 residues. The CDR3 reads CASSPVTGGRETQYF. CDR3 DNA sequence: TGTGCCAGTAGTCCAGTGACAGGGGGCAGGGAGACCCAGTACTTC.

V usage is TRBV11-2 and J usage is TRBJ2-1, with D perhaps TRBD2 (6 bases). The germline V gene encodes CDR1 SGHAT and CDR2 FQNNGV. Trimming cost V 2 bases and J 5 bases, with 16 bases left between them. The length of the CDR3 is 16 residues. The CDR3 sequence is CASSLSSVAVNNEQFF. CDR3 bases: TGTGCCAGCAGCTTAAGCTCGGTAGCGGTAAACAATGAGCAGTTCTTC.

V usage is TRBV3-1 (or the pseudogene TRBV3-2) and J usage is TRBJ2-1; D remains unclear. From germline, CDR1 is LGHDT and CDR2 YNNKEL (reference sequence). V lost 4 bases and J 4 bases, leaving 11 bases between the germline ends. The CDR3 extends over 14 amino acids. The CDR3 spells CASSRLSDYNEQFF. The DNA for the CDR3 is TGTGCCAGCAGCCGCCTATCCGATTACAATGAGCAGTTCTTC.

This rearrangement joins TRBV6-5 to TRBJ1-5, with TRBD1 as a possible D gene (5 bases). Germline V gives CDR1 MNHEY, CDR2 SVGAGI. Trimming took off 6 bases at V and 0 bases at J, with 12 bases between the two ends. CDR3 size: 15 residues. CDR3 sequence reads: CASRSAGGSNQPQHF. CDR3 DNA sequence: TGTGCCAGCAGATCCGCCGGGGGTAGCAATCAGCCCCAGCATTTT.

V usage is TRBV24-1 and J usage is TRBJ2-1; D possibly corresponds to TRBD1 (6 bases). With 8 bases removed from V and 8 bases from J, the gap between germline ends came to 12 bases. CDR3 length: 12 residues. In germline, CDR1 is KGHDR, CDR2 SFDVKD. The CDR3 DNA follows: TGTGCCACCAAGGGGGAAGGGGATGAGCAGTTCTTC. This codes for CATKGEGDEQFF.

The rearrangement uses TRBV7-9 and TRBJ1-1; D call uncertain. Trimming removed 5 bases at V and 2 bases at J, with 18 bases between. Per the germline V gene, CDR1 is SEHNR and CDR2 is FQNEAQ (reference sequence). The CDR3 has 16 amino acids. The CDR3 region is CASSPVGRMFNTEAFF. The CDR3 DNA follows: TGTGCCAGCAGCCCGGTTGGACGGATGTTTAACACTGAAGCTTTCTTT.

The V gene is TRBV4-2, the J gene TRBJ2-1; D gene unclear. V lost 2 bases and J 9 bases, leaving 17 bases between the germline ends. Looked up from germline, CDR1 is LGHNA and CDR2 is YNFKEQ. This CDR3 region has 15 residues. This CDR3 is CASSQQVVGTSEQFF. In nucleotides, the CDR3 is TGTGCCAGCAGCCAACAAGTAGTGGGAACGAGTGAGCAGTTCTTC.

The CDR3 nucleotides are TGTGCCAGCAGTGTACAGCCCAATTCACCCCTCCACTTT. It yields the protein CASSVQPNSPLHF. The chain joins TRBV2 to TRBJ1-6; D is undetermined. The ends were cut back, 4 bases at V and 7 bases at J, with 8 bases in the middle. From germline, CDR1 is SNHLY and CDR2 FYNNEI. CDR3 length: 13 residues.

In this sample, this clone turned up a few times. The chain has TRBV7-2 and TRBJ2-1; D may be TRBD1 (5 bases). Trimming took off 4 bases at V and 5 bases at J, with 21 bases between the two ends. The CDR3 sequence is 17 residues long. Germline V lookup: CDR1 SGHTA, CDR2 FQGNSA. The CDR3 is CASSSPRVGLVHNEQFF. In nucleotides, the CDR3 is TGTGCCAGCAGCTCGCCCCGGGTGGGGCTAGTCCACAATGAGCAGTTCTTC.

The rearrangement joins TRBV19 to TRBJ2-3; 7 bases match TRBD2. From germline, CDR1 is LNHDA and CDR2 SQIVND (reference sequence). Trimming took 3 bases from V and 0 from J; bases not matched to a gene: 3. The CDR3 covers 15 residues. The CDR3 loop is CASSILAVSTDTQYF. The CDR3 DNA is TGTGCCAGTAGTATTCTAGCGGTGAGCACAGATACGCAGTATTTT.

The chain uses TRBV24-1 and TRBJ2-5; D is possibly TRBD1 or TRBD2 (5 bases each). The length of the CDR3 is 16 residues. Germline V gene sequence: CDR1 KGHDR, CDR2 SFDVKD. Trimming cost V 4 bases and J 9 bases, with 23 bases left between them. The CDR3 loop reads CATSEGTGNNDGAQYF. CDR3 sequence (DNA): TGTGCCACCAGTGAGGGGACCGGGAACAACGACGGGGCCCAGTACTTC.

The CDR3 here is CASSENNNQPQHF. The CDR3 nucleotides read TGTGCCAGCAGTGAGAACAATAATCAGCCCCAGCATTTT. The V gene is TRBV6-1, the J gene TRBJ1-5; no definite D call. Trimming removed 3 bases at V and 4 bases at J, with 7 bases between. The germline gives CDR1 MNHNS, CDR2 SASEGT. The CDR3 spans 13 residues.